This T cell receptor beta chain derives from a study of technical replicates of blood from a handful of donors (dated by TCRdb to the late 2010s). The protocol used for the library was the immunoSEQ multiplex PCR assay. TCRdb's version of the immuneACCESS table is confined to in-frame rearrangements and falls short of the full clone set. An unresolved V gene accounts for under half of the shortfall where checked; the remainder is of unknown origin. This sample gives approximately 92,000 clones in total; 95% of them show up just once. Jointly, the top ten make up about 0.3% of the sample. From the cysteine up to the phenylalanine, the CDR3 has a length of 13 residues. Only the CDR3 part of the read is kept: 39 bases, read in frame from the first base. The junction carries 14 bases between V and J, which are trimmed by 1 base and 11 bases respectively. According to the germline V gene, CDR1 reads SNHLY and CDR2 reads FYNNEI.

Turning to this clone: Its antigen remains undetermined. No base quality information exists; no much larger clone differs at one position.

Sequenced sample: T cells isolated from PBMCs. This receptor was identified in a human donor in good health. The rearrangement joined TRBV2 to TRBJ1-1; no confident D gene assignment can be made. The CDR3 reads CASSEGTLTRAFF. The DNA reads as follows: TGTGCCAGCAGTGAAGGGACTCTCACAAGGGCTTTCTTT.